Listed below are T cell receptor beta chains from one sample, sequenced in a study of circulating CD8 cells and anti-PD-1 response in melanoma. TCRdb fed the reads into MiXCR, producing one record per CDR3 protein. The sample consists of some 970 distinct CDR3 sequences, 9.3% of them appearing once. The sample in question was CD8+ T cells from PBMCs, obtained at baseline or after one month of anti-PD-1 therapy (not recorded which). All receptors derive from a human donor with melanoma. Each CDR3 is given without its conserved first and last residue.

TRBJ1-5 | TRBV27 | ASSHTWGEGGKQPQH
TRBJ1-4 | TRBV19 | ASSRAGPATNEKLF
TRBJ2-1 | TRBV9 | ASSVGRGNEQF
TRBJ1-5 | TRBV19 | ATNPAGLGQPQH
TRBJ2-3 | TRBV27 | ASTARTDTQY
TRBJ1-2 | TRBV5-1 | ASSVGANYGYT
TRBJ2-7 | TRBV9 | ASSVGYRSYEQY
TRBJ2-1 | TRBV11-1 | ASSSSSRQGHQDEQF
TRBJ2-2 | TRBV6-2/TRBV6-3 | ASRGGLDTGELF
TRBJ2-3 | TRBV19 | ASSIVLAGGYTDTQY
TRBJ1-2 | TRBV4-1 | ASSQECRATNYGYT
TRBJ2-1 | TRBV11-1 | ASSFHAGAYNEQF
TRBJ2-3 | TRBV7-6 | ASSLSSWGTGTDTQY
TRBJ2-7 | TRBV11-1 | ATSREGGGSYEQY
TRBJ2-1 | TRBV2 | ASNRQSSYNEQF
TRBJ2-1 | TRBV27 | ASSNLAVSYNEQF
TRBJ1-5 | TRBV25-1 | ASSGEEGAGQPQH